The next 9 T cell receptor beta chains were all read from a single sample in a study of cytomegalovirus exposure and HLA in healthy donors. This table comes from immunoSEQ multiplex PCR, and its TCRdb copy is limited to in-frame clones, with some not included. The profile shows about 73,000 clones, roughly 90% of them singletons. Sequencing used PBMCs. The receptors here all came from a woman aged 18-29 years in good health and CMV-seropositive.

This chain links TRBV4-1 with TRBJ1-2; 12 bases align to TRBD1. The CDR3 has 16 amino acids. Germline trimming cut 1 base from V and 4 bases from J; bases unmatched to any gene: 4. Germline CDR1 reads MGHRA; CDR2 reads YSYEKL. The CDR3 is CASSQAGTGGSYGYTF. The DNA for the CDR3 is TGCGCCAGCAGCCAAGCTGGGACAGGGGGCAGCTATGGCTACACCTTC.

This chain's CDR3 is CASSELAGYNEQFF. The CDR3 nucleotides are TGTGCCAGCAGTGAACTAGCGGGATACAATGAGCAGTTCTTC. This sequence joins TRBV2 and TRBJ2-1; TRBD2 aligns across 9 bases. The CDR3 runs 14 residues. The junction had 0 bases not matched to a gene; V was cut back by 2 bases and J by 4 bases. Germline assignment: CDR1 SNHLY and CDR2 FYNNEI.

J is TRBJ2-3 and V is TRBV2, with 11 bases aligning to TRBD2. This CDR3 spans 15 amino acids. The V and J ends lost 5 bases and 7 bases, in that order; junction bases with no gene match: 8. Germline assignment: CDR1 SNHLY and CDR2 FYNNEI. DNA of the CDR3: TGTGCCAGCAGTATCTCTAGCGGGAGGTCAAATACGCAGTATTTT. Its protein is CASSISSGRSNTQYF. The whole variable domain, filled in from reference TRBV2 and TRBJ2-3, reads EPEVTQTPSHQVTQMGQEVILRCVPISNHLYFYWYRQILGQKVEFLVSFYNNEISEKSEIFDDQFSVERPDGSNFTLKIRSTKLEDSAMYFCASSISSGRSNTQYFGPGTRLTVL.

The chain links TRBV9 to TRBJ1-2; D not resolved. In germline, CDR1 is SGDLS, CDR2 YYNGEE. Trimming shortened V by 0 bases and J by 1 base, and 4 bases separated the two germline ends. The CDR3 has 13 amino acids. The CDR3 protein is CASSVGSNYGYTF. In nucleotides, the CDR3 is TGTGCCAGCAGCGTAGGTAGTAACTATGGCTACACCTTC.

In its sample, this clone was seen a few times. The V gene is TRBV2, the J gene TRBJ1-2; D uncertain. V was cut by 7 bases and J by 6 bases, with 9 bases left in between. Per the germline V gene, CDR1 is SNHLY and CDR2 is FYNNEI. CDR3 length: 11 residues. DNA of the CDR3: TGTGCCAGCAAACGACGGGATGGCTACACCTTC. Translation: CASKRRDGYTF.

The J gene is TRBJ1-4, the V gene TRBV2; the D is unclear. V lost 6 bases and J 5 bases, leaving 13 bases between the germline ends. CDR1 SNHLY and CDR2 FYNNEI come from the germline V gene. The length of the CDR3 is 14 residues. CDR3 residues: CASSPPEGNEKLFF. Here the CDR3 DNA reads TGTGCCAGCAGCCCTCCGGAGGGCAATGAAAAACTGTTTTTT. Using reference TRBV2 and TRBJ1-4 for the parts outside the CDR3, the full variable domain is EPEVTQTPSHQVTQMGQEVILRCVPISNHLYFYWYRQILGQKVEFLVSFYNNEISEKSEIFDDQFSVERPDGSNFTLKIRSTKLEDSAMYFCASSPPEGNEKLFFGSGTQLSVL.

The chain has TRBV27 and TRBJ2-2; the D gene is possibly TRBD2 (5 bases). Germline V gene lookup returns CDR1 MNHEY and CDR2 SMNVEV (reference sequence). This CDR3 is 15 amino acids long. The V gene lost 1 base and the J gene lost 0 bases, with 6 bases spanning the gap. The CDR3 reads CASSLFGTNTGELFF. The CDR3 nucleotides read TGTGCCAGCAGTTTATTCGGGACGAACACCGGGGAGCTGTTTTTT.

The chain has TRBV6-4 and TRBJ2-2, with no clear D. Germline CDR1 MRHNA, CDR2 SNTAGT. With 6 bases removed from V and 1 base from J, the gap between germline ends came to 6 bases. This CDR3 has 13 amino acids. The CDR3 coding sequence is TGTGCCAGCAGAGCCGGGAACACCGGGGAGCTGTTTTTT. This codes for CASRAGNTGELFF.

J is TRBJ1-2 and V is TRBV6-1; D uncertain. CDR1 is MNHNS and CDR2 is SASEGT in the germline V gene. The V and J ends lost 9 bases and 5 bases respectively, with 13 bases between them. The CDR3 runs 12 residues. CDR3 protein: CASQNVWYGYTF. In nucleotides, the CDR3 is TGTGCCAGTCAGAACGTGTGGTATGGCTACACCTTC.